This TCR beta chain comes out of a study of cytomegalovirus exposure and HLA in healthy donors. The wider study: Unique TCRs numbering about 87 million, obtained from HLA-typed donors, made up an early data release.

Germline CDR1 and CDR2: SGDLS and YYNGEE. V dropped 0 bases and J dropped 6 bases, with 9 bases sitting between them. The CDR3 has 14 residues. Study outcomes and limitations: Reported results showed that the classifier diagnosed cytomegalovirus status with high specificity and sensitivity. Later analysis suggested most CMV-associated TCR beta chains were HLA-restricted.

With respect to this clone: Its specificity is unknown.

PCR was performed using 60 Vbeta and 13 Jbeta primers. Only in-frame clones appear in the TCRdb table, and some are missing; sequencing was by immunoSEQ multiplex PCR. The data contain 60,000 or so clones, 60% to 80% of them seen just once; the ten biggest clones take up approximately 2.3%. The receptor comes from a female donor in good health and CMV-seronegative. The rearrangement joins TRBV9 to TRBJ2-2; D remains unclear. The sample consisted of PBMCs. CDR3 DNA sequence: TGTGCCAGCAGCGTAGAGGCGGCGCCCGGGGAGCTGTTTTTT. It encodes CASSVEAAPGELFF.